Shown below are 6 T cell receptor beta chains from a single sample sequenced in a study of T cells in Graves' hyperthyroidism and ophthalmopathy. Template material for amplifying TCR beta CDR3 regions consisted of RNA transcripts. First-round RT-PCR of the TCR CDR3 relied on the HTBI primer set. One entry per CDR3 protein results from TCRdb running MiXCR on the multiplex PCR reads. In the table there are some 270,000 distinct CDR3 sequences, roughly 15% of which are singletons. Sequenced sample: blood. The receptors derive from a woman aged 40 to 50 with Graves' hyperthyroidism.

The sample holds many counts of this clonotype. The gene calls are TRBV15 and TRBJ1-1, with D uncertain. V lost 3 bases, J lost 2 bases, and 10 bases lay in between. CDR1 and CDR2 from the germline V gene are LNHNV and YYDKDF (reference sequence). The CDR3 has 14 residues. CDR3: CATSRSRGNTEAFF. CDR3 DNA: TGTGCCACCAGCAGGTCTCGCGGCAACACTGAAGCTTTCTTT.

On this clonotype itself: Lacking the conserved final phenylalanine or tryptophan, this CDR3 likely reflects a read error. The DNA is left out, because the CDR3 cannot be placed on it with certainty; the CDR3 is given as TCRdb lists it. The chain joins TRBV6-1 to TRBJ1-5; TRBD1 is the table's D call and was not checked against the DNA. The CDR3 has 20 amino acids, counting both end residues. Germline CDR1 reads MNHNS; CDR2 reads SASEGT. This CDR3 is CASSEGQGGDWYNSNQPEHL.

In its sample, this clonotype was seen many times. The chain links TRBV20-1 to TRBJ2-7; the match to TRBD2 covers 7 bases. There are 14 residues in the CDR3. J was trimmed by 3 bases and V by 6 bases; bases with no gene match: 11. CDR1 and CDR2 (germline): DFQATT, SNEGSKA (reference sequence). The CDR3 is CSASWSGKDYEQYF. CDR3 DNA: TGCAGTGCCAGCTGGAGCGGGAAGGACTACGAGCAGTACTTC.

This clonotype came up many times. The J gene is TRBJ1-1, the V gene TRBV15, with D possibly being TRBD1 (5 bases). The CDR3 has 13 amino acids. Trimming cost V 0 bases and J 6 bases, with 8 bases left between them. Germline CDR1 and CDR2: LNHNV and YYDKDF (reference sequence). The CDR3 reads CATSREGGAEAFF. The CDR3 nucleotides are TGTGCCACCAGCAGAGAGGGAGGGGCTGAAGCTTTCTTT.

Many counts were recorded for this clonotype. The CDR3 coding sequence is TGTGCCAGCAGCCAGACAGGGGGTTACAATGAGCAGTTCTTC. Translation gives CASSQTGGYNEQFF. The chain has TRBV3-1 and TRBJ2-1; 9 bases are a match to TRBD1. This CDR3 contains 14 residues. The V gene's germline CDR1 is LGHDT and CDR2 YNNKEL (reference sequence). J was trimmed by 4 bases and V by 3 bases; bases with no gene match: 1.

At least ten counts were recorded for this clonotype. The V gene is TRBV28, the J gene TRBJ2-7, with TRBD2 identical over 7 bases. The trim removed 5 bases at V and 4 bases at J, leaving 8 bases unmatched. The V gene's germline CDR1 is MDHEN and CDR2 SYDVKM. The CDR3 length is 14 residues. This CDR3 is CASSLRDYLYEQYF. Here the CDR3 DNA reads TGTGCCAGCAGTCTCCGGGACTACCTGTACGAGCAGTACTTC. The variable domain in full, with the rest retrieved from reference TRBV28 and TRBJ2-7, is DVKVTQSSRYLVKRTGEKVFLECVQDMDHENMFWYRQDPGLGLRLIYFSYDVKMKEKGDIPEGYSVSREKKERFSLILESASTNQTSMYLCASSLRDYLYEQYFGPGTRLTVT.